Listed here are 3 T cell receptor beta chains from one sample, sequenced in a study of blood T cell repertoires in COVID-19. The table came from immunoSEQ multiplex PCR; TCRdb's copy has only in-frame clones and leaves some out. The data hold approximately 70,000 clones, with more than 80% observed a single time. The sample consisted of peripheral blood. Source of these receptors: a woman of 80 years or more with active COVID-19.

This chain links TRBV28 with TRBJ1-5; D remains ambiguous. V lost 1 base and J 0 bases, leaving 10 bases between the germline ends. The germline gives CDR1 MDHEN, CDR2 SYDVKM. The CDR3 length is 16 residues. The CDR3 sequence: CASSLFPQDSNQPQHF. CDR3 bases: TGTGCCAGCAGTTTATTTCCCCAGGATAGCAATCAGCCCCAGCATTTT.

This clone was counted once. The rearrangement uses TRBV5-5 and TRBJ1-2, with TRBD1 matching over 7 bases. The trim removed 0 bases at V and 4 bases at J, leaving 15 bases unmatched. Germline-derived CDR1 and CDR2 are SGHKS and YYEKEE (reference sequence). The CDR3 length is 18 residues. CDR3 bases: TGTGCCAGCAGCTTGGCTCCGACAGGGAGAACACAAGGCTATGGCTACACCTTC. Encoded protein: CASSLAPTGRTQGYGYTF.

In DNA form, the CDR3 reads TGTGCCACCGAGGGGAGGGGCGAGGGACTAGCGGCGACAGATACGCAGTATTTT. Amino acid sequence: CATEGRGEGLAATDTQYF. The J gene is TRBJ2-3, the V gene TRBV7-9; TRBD2 matches at 11 bases. CDR1 is SEHNR, CDR2 FQNEAQ, per germline (reference sequence). Trimming at V came to 10 bases and at J to 3 bases, leaving 18 bases not matched to a gene. This CDR3 is 18 amino acids long.